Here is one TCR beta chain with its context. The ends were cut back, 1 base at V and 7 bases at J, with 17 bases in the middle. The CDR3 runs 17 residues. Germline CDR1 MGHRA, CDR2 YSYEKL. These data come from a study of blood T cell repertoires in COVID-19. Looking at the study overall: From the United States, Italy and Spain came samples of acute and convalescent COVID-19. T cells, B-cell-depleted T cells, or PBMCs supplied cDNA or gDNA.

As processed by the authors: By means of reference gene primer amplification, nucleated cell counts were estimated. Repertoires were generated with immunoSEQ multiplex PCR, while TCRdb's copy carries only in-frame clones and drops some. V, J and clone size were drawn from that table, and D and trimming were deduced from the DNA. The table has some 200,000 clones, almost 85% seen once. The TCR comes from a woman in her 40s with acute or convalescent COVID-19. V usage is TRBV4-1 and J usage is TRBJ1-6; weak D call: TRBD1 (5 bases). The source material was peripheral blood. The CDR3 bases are TGCGCCAGCAGCCAAGTAAATTCGGAACAGGTGAATTCACCCCTCCACTTT. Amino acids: CASSQVNSEQVNSPLHF.